The sequence of this T cell receptor beta chain was determined in a study of blood T cell repertoires in COVID-19. Looking at the study overall: Spain, Italy and the United States supplied samples that represented acute and convalescent COVID-19. The cDNA or gDNA used as material had been derived from T cells, B-cell-depleted T cells, or PBMCs.

The protocol was immunoSEQ multiplex PCR, while the TCRdb copy is restricted to in-frame clones and leaves out a portion. Of 110,000 or so clones listed, approximately 81% are singletons. Germline V CDR1 and CDR2: SGHNT, YYREEE (reference sequence). This CDR3 region has 15 residues. Trimming took 4 bases from V and 4 from J, leaving 15 bases between them. The receptor's source is a human donor in a cohort sampled during active COVID-19. The sequenced sample was peripheral blood. The genes are TRBV5-4 and TRBJ2-1, with TRBD2 as a possible D gene (6 bases). CDR3 DNA: TGTGCCAGCAGCCCTCAAAGCGGGTCTTACAATGAGCAGTTCTTC. Translated, it gives CASSPQSGSYNEQFF.